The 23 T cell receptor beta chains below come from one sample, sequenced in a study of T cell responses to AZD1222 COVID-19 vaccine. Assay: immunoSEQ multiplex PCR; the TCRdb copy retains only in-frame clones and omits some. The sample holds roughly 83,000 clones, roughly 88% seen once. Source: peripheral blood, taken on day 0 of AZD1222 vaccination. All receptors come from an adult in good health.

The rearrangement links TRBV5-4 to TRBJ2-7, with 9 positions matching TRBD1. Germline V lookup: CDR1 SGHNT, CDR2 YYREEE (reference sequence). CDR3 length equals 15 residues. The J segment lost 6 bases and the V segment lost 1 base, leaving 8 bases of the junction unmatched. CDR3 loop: CASSLRGTGTGEQYF. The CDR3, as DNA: TGTGCCAGCAGCTTGCGTGGGACAGGGACGGGCGAGCAGTACTTC.

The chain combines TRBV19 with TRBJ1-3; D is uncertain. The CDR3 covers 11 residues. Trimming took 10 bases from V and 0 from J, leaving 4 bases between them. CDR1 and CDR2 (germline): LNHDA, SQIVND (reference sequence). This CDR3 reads CATRSGNTIYF. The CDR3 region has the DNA TGTGCCACGCGCTCTGGAAACACCATATATTTT.

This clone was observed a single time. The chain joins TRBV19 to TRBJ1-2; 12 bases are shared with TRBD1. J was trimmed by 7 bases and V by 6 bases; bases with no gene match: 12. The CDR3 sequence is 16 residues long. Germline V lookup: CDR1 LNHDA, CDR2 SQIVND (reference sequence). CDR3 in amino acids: CASRTAGTGGFAGYTF. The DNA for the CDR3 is TGTGCCAGTAGGACCGCCGGGACAGGGGGCTTTGCTGGCTACACCTTC.

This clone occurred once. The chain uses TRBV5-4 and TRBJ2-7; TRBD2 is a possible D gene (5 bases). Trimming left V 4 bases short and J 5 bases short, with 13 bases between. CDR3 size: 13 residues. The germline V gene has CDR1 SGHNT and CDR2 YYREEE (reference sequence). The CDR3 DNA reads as TGTGCCAGCAGCCCGATGACGGGAAACGAGCAGTACTTC. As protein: CASSPMTGNEQYF. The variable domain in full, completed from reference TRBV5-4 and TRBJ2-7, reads ETGVTQSPTHLIKTRGQQVTLRCSSQSGHNTVSWYQQALGQGPQFIFQYYREEENGRGNFPPRFSGLQFPNYSSELNVNALELDDSALYLCASSPMTGNEQYFGPGTRLTVT.

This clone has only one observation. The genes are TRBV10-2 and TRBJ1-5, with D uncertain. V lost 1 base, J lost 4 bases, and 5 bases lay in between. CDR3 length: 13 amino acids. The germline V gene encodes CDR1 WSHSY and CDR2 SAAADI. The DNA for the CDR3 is TGCGCCAGCAGTGAGTTAGGGAATCAGCCCCAGCATTTT. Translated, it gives CASSELGNQPQHF.

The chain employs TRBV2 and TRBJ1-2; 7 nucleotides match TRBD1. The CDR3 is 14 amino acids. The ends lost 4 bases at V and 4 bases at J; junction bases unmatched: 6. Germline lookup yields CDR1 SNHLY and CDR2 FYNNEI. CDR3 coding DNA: TGTGCCAGCAGTGGGGGGACAGAGACCTATGGCTACACCTTC. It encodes CASSGGTETYGYTF. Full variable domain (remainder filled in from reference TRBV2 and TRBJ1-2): EPEVTQTPSHQVTQMGQEVILRCVPISNHLYFYWYRQILGQKVEFLVSFYNNEISEKSEIFDDQFSVERPDGSNFTLKIRSTKLEDSAMYFCASSGGTETYGYTFGSGTRLTVV.

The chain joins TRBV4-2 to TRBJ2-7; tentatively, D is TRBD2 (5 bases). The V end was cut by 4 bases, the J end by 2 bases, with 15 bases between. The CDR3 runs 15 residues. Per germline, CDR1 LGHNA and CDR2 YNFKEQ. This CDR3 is CASSPRGEDPYEQYF. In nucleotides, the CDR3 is TGTGCCAGCAGCCCCCGGGGTGAGGATCCCTACGAGCAGTACTTC.

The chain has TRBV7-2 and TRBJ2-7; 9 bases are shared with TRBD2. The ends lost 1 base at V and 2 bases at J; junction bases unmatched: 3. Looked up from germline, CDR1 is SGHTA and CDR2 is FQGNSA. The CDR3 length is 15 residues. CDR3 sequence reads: CASSLVSSGTYEQYF. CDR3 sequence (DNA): TGTGCCAGCAGCTTAGTCTCTAGCGGGACCTACGAGCAGTACTTC.

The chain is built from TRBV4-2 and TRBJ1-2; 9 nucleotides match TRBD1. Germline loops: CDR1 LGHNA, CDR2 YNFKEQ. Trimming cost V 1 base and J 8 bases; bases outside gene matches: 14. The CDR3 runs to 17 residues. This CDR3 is CASSQGALRQGGVGYTF. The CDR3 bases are TGTGCCAGCAGCCAAGGTGCCCTCCGACAGGGGGGTGTGGGCTACACCTTC.

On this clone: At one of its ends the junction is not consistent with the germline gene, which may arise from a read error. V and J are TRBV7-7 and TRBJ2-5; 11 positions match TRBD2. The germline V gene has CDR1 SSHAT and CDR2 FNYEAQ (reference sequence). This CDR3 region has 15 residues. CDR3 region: CASSQGLAVQETQYF. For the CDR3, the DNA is TGTGCTAGCAGCCAGGGACTAGCGGTCCAAGAGACCCAGTACTTC.

DNA for the CDR3: TGTGCCAGTAGTCCCTCCCCCAGGGGGACAGGGGGCATTTATGGCAATCAGCCCCAGCATTTT. It is translated as CASSPSPRGTGGIYGNQPQHF. J is TRBJ1-5 and V is TRBV19, with 12 bases matching TRBD1. Trimming cost V 5 bases and J 2 bases; bases outside gene matches: 19. Looked up from germline, CDR1 is LNHDA and CDR2 is SQIVND (reference sequence). This CDR3 comprises 21 residues.

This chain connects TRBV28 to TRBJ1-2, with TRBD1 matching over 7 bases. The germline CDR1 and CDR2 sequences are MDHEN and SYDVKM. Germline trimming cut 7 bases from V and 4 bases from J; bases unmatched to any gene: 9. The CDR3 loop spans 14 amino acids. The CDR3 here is CASNTGQDLYGYTF. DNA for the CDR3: TGTGCCAGCAATACCGGACAGGACCTCTATGGCTACACCTTC.

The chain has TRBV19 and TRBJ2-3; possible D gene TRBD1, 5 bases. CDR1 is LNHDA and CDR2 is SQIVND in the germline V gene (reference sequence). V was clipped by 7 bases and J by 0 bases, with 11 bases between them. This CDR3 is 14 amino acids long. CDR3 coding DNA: TGTGCCAGTACGTGGACACCTAGCACAGATACGCAGTATTTT. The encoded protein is CASTWTPSTDTQYF.

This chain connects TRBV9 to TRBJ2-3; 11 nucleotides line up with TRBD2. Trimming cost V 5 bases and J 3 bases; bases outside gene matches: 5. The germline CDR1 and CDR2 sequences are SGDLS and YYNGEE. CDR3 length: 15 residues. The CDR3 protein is CASRDGTSGTDTQYF. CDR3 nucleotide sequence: TGTGCCAGCAGGGACGGGACTAGCGGAACAGATACGCAGTATTTT.

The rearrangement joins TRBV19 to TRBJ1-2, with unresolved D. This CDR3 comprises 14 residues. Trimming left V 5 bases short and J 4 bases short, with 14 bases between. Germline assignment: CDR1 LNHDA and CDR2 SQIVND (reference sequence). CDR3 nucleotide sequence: TGTGCCAGTAGTGCTAGCGGGCACGGCTATGGCTACACCTTC. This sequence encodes CASSASGHGYGYTF.

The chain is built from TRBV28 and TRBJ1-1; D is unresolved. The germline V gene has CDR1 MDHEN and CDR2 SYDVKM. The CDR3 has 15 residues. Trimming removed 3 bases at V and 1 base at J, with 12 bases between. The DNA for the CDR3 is TGTGCCAGCAGTTTGTGGCAGGCCGAGAACACTGAAGCTTTCTTT. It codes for CASSLWQAENTEAFF.

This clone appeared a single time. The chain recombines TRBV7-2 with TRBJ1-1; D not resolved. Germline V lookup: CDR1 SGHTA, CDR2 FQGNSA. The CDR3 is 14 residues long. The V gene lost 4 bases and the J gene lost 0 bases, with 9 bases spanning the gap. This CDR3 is CASSYLRVNTEAFF. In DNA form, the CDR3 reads TGTGCCAGCAGCTACCTAAGGGTGAACACTGAAGCTTTCTTT.

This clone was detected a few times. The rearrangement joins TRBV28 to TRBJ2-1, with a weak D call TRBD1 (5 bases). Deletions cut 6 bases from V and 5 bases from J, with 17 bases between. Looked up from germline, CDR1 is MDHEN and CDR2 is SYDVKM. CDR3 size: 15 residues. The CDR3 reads CASSKGVGPNNEQFF. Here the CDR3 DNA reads TGTGCCAGCAGCAAAGGGGTGGGCCCGAACAATGAGCAGTTCTTC.

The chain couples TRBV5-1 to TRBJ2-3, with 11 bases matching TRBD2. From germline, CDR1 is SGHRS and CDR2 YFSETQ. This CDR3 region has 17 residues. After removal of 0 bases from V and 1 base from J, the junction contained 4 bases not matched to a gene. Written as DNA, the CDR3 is TGCGCCAGCAGCTTGGAACTAGCGGGAGCCGGCACAGATACGCAGTATTTT. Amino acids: CASSLELAGAGTDTQYF.

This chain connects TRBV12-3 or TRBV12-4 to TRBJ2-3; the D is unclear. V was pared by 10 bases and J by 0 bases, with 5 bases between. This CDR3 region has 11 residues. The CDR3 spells CATKSTDTQYF. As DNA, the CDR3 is TGTGCCACCAAAAGCACAGATACGCAGTATTTT.

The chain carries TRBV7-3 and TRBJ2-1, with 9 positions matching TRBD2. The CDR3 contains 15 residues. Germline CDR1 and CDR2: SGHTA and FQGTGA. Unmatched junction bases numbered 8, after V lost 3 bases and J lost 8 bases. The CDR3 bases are TGTGCCAGCAGCTTCGGACTAGCGAGGGTAGATGAGCAGTTCTTC. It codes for CASSFGLARVDEQFF. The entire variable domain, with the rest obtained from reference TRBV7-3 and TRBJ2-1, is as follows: GAGVSQTPSNKVTEKGKYVELRCDPISGHTALYWYRQSLGQGPEFLIYFQGTGAADDSGLPNDRFFAVRPEGSVSTLKIQRTERGDSAVYLCASSFGLARVDEQFFGPGTRLTVL.

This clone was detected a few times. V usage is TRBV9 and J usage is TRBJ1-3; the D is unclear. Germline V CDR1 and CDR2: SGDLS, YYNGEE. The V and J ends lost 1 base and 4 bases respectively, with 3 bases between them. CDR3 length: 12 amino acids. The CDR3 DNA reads TGTGCCAGCAGCGTAACAGGAAACACCATATATTTT. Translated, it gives CASSVTGNTIYF. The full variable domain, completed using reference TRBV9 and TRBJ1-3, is DSGVTQTPKHLITATGQRVTLRCSPRSGDLSVYWYQQSLDQGLQFLIQYYNGEERAKGNILERFSAQQFPDLHSELNLSSLELGDSALYFCASSVTGNTIYFGEGSWLTVV.

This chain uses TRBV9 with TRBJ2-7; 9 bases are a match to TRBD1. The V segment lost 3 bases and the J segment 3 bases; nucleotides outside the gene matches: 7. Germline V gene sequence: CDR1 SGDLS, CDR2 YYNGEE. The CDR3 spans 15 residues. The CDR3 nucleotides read TGTGCCAGCAGCGCCACAGGGGGCCAAATCTACGAGCAGTACTTC. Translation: CASSATGGQIYEQYF.